The 17 T cell receptor beta chains below come from one sample, sequenced in a study of vaccination effects on CD4 cells after COVID-19. After expansion with viral peptide pools in the ViraFEST assay, antigen-specific CD4+ T cells were sequenced. When around 10 days of culture had elapsed, CD4+ T cells were isolated. Either the BNT162b2 or mRNA-1273 vaccine was given to participants in two doses. Some clones are missing from TCRdb's copy, which holds only in-frame ones; the method was immunoSEQ multiplex PCR. This sample has 25,000 to 35,000 clones, with 80% to 90% found just once. No antigens are known for them. The material was CD4+ T cells from PBMCs cultured with HCoV-NL63 spike peptides, obtained after COVID-19 vaccination. The receptors shown here come from a human donor who received a COVID-19 vaccine. Some clones in this sample may be carry-over from other donors' samples.

J is TRBJ1-6 and V is TRBV4-1; D gene unclear. The CDR3 has 14 residues. V was clipped by 9 bases and J by 3 bases, with 12 bases between them. The V gene's germline CDR1 is MGHRA and CDR2 YSYEKL. The CDR3 bases are TGCGCCAGTCGCTCGCGCGACTATAATTCACCCCTCCACTTT. This gives the protein CASRSRDYNSPLHF.

This clone appeared a single time. The gene calls are TRBV7-2 and TRBJ2-1, with 9 positions matching TRBD2. The germline V gene encodes CDR1 SGHTA and CDR2 FQGNSA. The junction had 5 bases not matched to a gene; V was cut back by 2 bases and J by 3 bases. The CDR3 is 16 residues long. CDR3 amino acids: CASSLWSSGDYNEQFF. CDR3 DNA sequence: TGTGCCAGCAGCTTATGGTCTAGCGGGGACTACAATGAGCAGTTCTTC. The full variable domain, with the rest looked up from reference TRBV7-2 and TRBJ2-1, is GAGVSQSPSNKVTEKGKDVELRCDPISGHTALYWYRQSLGQGLEFLIYFQGNSAPDKSGLPSDRFSAERTGGSVSTLTIQRTQQEDSAVYLCASSLWSSGDYNEQFFGPGTRLTVL.

V and J are TRBV7-9 and TRBJ2-1; D perhaps matches TRBD1 (5 bases). Trimming took off 5 bases at V and 6 bases at J, with 17 bases between the two ends. The CDR3 contains 15 residues. Germline CDR1 SEHNR, CDR2 FQNEAQ (reference sequence). The CDR3 region is CASSPRTSLGNEQFF. The CDR3 nucleotides are TGTGCCAGCAGCCCCCGGACATCCCTGGGCAATGAGCAGTTCTTC.

This clone appeared a single time. CDR3 loop: CASRPGQGSSGNTIYF. The CDR3 bases are TGTGCCAGTAGACCGGGACAGGGGAGCTCTGGAAACACCATATATTTT. The J gene is TRBJ1-3, the V gene TRBV19; TRBD1 matches 10 bases. The V gene end was trimmed by 6 bases and the J gene end by 0 bases; junction bases not matched to a gene: 5. Germline-derived CDR1 and CDR2 are LNHDA and SQIVND (reference sequence). The CDR3 runs 16 residues.

The rearrangement joins TRBV28 to TRBJ2-3; TRBD1 matches at 7 bases. The CDR3 extends over 14 amino acids. In germline, CDR1 is MDHEN, CDR2 SYDVKM. Trimming took 4 bases from V and 7 from J; bases not matched to a gene: 8. CDR3: CASSYSGQVYTQYF. CDR3 nucleotides: TGTGCCAGCAGTTACTCCGGACAGGTGTATACGCAGTATTTT.

V gene TRBV7-9 combines with J gene TRBJ2-5; D call uncertain. CDR3 length: 12 amino acids. The V gene lost 1 base and the J gene lost 6 bases, with 6 bases spanning the gap. The germline V gene has CDR1 SEHNR and CDR2 FQNEAQ (reference sequence). The chain's CDR3 is CASSLGGKTQYF. CDR3 DNA: TGTGCCAGCAGCTTAGGGGGAAAGACCCAGTACTTC.

The rearrangement links TRBV7-2 to TRBJ2-2; TRBD2 is a possible D gene (6 bases). Germline CDR1 reads SGHTA; CDR2 reads FQGNSA. The ends were cut back, 4 bases at V and 3 bases at J, with 12 bases in the middle. The CDR3 sequence is 15 residues long. The DNA of the CDR3 is TGTGCCAGCAGCTGGGACTGGTCCTACACCGGGGAGCTGTTTTTT. Its protein is CASSWDWSYTGELFF.

The genes are TRBV18 and TRBJ1-2, with D maybe TRBD1 (6 bases). This CDR3 is built from 17 residues. CDR1 KGHSH and CDR2 LQKENI come from the germline V gene. Trimming took 3 bases from V and 7 from J, leaving 24 bases between them. CDR3 sequence reads: CASSPSGSGGRQIGYTF. The CDR3 DNA follows: TGTGCCAGCTCACCGAGTGGCTCTGGGGGCCGCCAGATTGGCTACACCTTC.

This chain connects TRBV24-1 to TRBJ2-1; perhaps D is TRBD1 or TRBD2 (5 bases each). In germline, CDR1 is KGHDR, CDR2 SFDVKD. V was pared by 4 bases and J by 7 bases, with 19 bases between. This CDR3 contains 16 residues. CDR3 DNA: TGTGCCACCAGTGACCATGGGGGTGGGGCGGGTAATGAGCAGTTCTTC. It specifies CATSDHGGGAGNEQFF.

The J gene is TRBJ2-5, the V gene TRBV2; tentatively, D is TRBD1 (5 bases). The length of the CDR3 is 14 residues. Germline loops: CDR1 SNHLY, CDR2 FYNNEI. V was shortened by 3 bases and J by 6 bases, with 14 bases between the two germline ends. The CDR3 DNA follows: TGTGCCAGCAGTGATCCCAGGGCCAGGCAGACCCAGTACTTC. Translating gives CASSDPRARQTQYF.

V is TRBV4-2 and J is TRBJ1-2; D unclear. CDR1 is LGHNA, CDR2 YNFKEQ, per germline. CDR3 length: 14 amino acids. Trimming shortened V by 0 bases and J by 4 bases, and 9 bases separated the two germline ends. CDR3 sequence: CASSQERRVYGYTF. CDR3 coding DNA: TGTGCCAGCAGCCAAGAGAGGAGGGTCTATGGCTACACCTTC.

V usage is TRBV5-1 and J usage is TRBJ1-4, with D uncertain. The CDR3 totals 13 residues. Germline V lookup: CDR1 SGHRS, CDR2 YFSETQ. The ends were cut back, 6 bases at V and 4 bases at J, with 10 bases in the middle. CDR3 nucleotide sequence: TGCGCCAGCAAAAACGGGATTAATGAAAAACTGTTTTTT. It is translated as CASKNGINEKLFF.

Comment on this clone: Other DNA sequences in the sample encode the same CDR3. The rearrangement joins TRBV27 to TRBJ1-5; D unclear. Germline CDR1 and CDR2: MNHEY and SMNVEV (reference sequence). The CDR3 spans 13 residues. Trimming removed 0 bases at V and 7 bases at J, with 7 bases between. The CDR3 sequence: CASSLSGRQPQHF. CDR3 in DNA: TGTGCCAGCAGTTTATCTGGGAGGCAGCCCCAGCATTTT.

The chain employs TRBV24-1 and TRBJ2-2; D may be TRBD1 (7 bases). Germline V gene data show CDR1 as KGHDR and CDR2 as SFDVKD. The V gene lost 11 bases and the J gene lost 0 bases, with 9 bases spanning the gap. CDR3 length: 13 residues. Here the CDR3 DNA reads TGTGCCAGCAGGGGGGCGAACACCGGGGAGCTGTTTTTT. This encodes CASRGANTGELFF.

The chain employs TRBV7-3 and TRBJ2-3, with a tentative D call TRBD2 (5 bases). The germline V gene encodes CDR1 SGHTA and CDR2 FQGTGA. The CDR3 is 12 amino acids. Deletions cut 8 bases from V and 1 base from J, with 7 bases between. The CDR3 here is CASGSGTDTQYF. The CDR3 region has the DNA TGTGCCAGCGGGAGCGGCACAGATACGCAGTATTTT.

The chain has TRBV19 and TRBJ2-1; 14 positions agree with TRBD2. The CDR3 contains 15 residues. With V trimmed by 5 bases and J by 7 bases, 4 bases remained unmatched. CDR1 LNHDA and CDR2 SQIVND come from the germline V gene (reference sequence). DNA of the CDR3: TGTGCCAGTAGTGAGTGGACTAGCGGGGGGAATGAGCAGTTCTTC. Encoded protein: CASSEWTSGGNEQFF. Full variable domain (outside the CDR3, taken from reference TRBV19 and TRBJ2-1): DGGITQSPKYLFRKEGQNVTLSCEQNLNHDAMYWYRQDPGQGLRLIYYSQIVNDFQKGDIAEGYSVSREKKESFPLTVTSAQKNPTAFYLCASSEWTSGGNEQFFGPGTRLTVL.

The chain uses TRBV30 and TRBJ1-5; D ambiguous. V was shortened by 5 bases and J by 0 bases, with 11 bases between the two germline ends. The CDR3 spans 14 residues. Germline assignment: CDR1 GTSNPN and CDR2 SVGIG (reference sequence). The CDR3 reads CAWGGGYSNQPQHF. CDR3 bases: TGTGCCTGGGGCGGAGGATATAGCAATCAGCCCCAGCATTTT.